This T cell receptor beta chain is drawn from a study of molecular identifiers for immune sequencing clone quantification. Study-level information: Within a replicate experiment, RNA obtained from either 20,000 or 100,000 naive CD8 cells was divided into five aliquots, and four of those aliquots were then sequenced.

Bulk TCR libraries were made with methods that had been previously described and with listed TCR primers. Each CDR3 protein gets one entry after TCRdb re-called the PCR reads with MiXCR. This sample has about 32,000 distinct CDR3 sequences, with approximately 20% found just once. Germline CDR1 SGDLS, CDR2 YYNGEE. CDR3 length: 14 residues. When naive CD8 T cells were sorted, they were gated as CD8+CD4-CCR7+CD45RA+. Points on this clonotype: One junction end disagrees with the germline gene, perhaps due to a read error.

This receptor was identified in a human donor in good health. Some libraries in this study had Jurkat cell RNA spiked in. This chain uses TRBV9 with TRBJ1-4, with D unclear. Sequences were obtained from naive CD8+ T cells from blood, with Jurkat cell RNA spiked in. Subset: FACS-sorted CD8+CD4-CCR7+CD45RA+ naive T cells. The CDR3 nucleotides read TGTGCGAGCAGCGTAGAGACCGAAGAGGAAAAACTGGTTTTT. This codes for CASSVETEEEKLVF.